This record covers a single T cell receptor (beta chain). Its antigen remains unknown. The sample comes from a study of human T cells and chemical hapten exposure. Library preparation tagged each individual cDNA molecule with a unique molecular identifier. In the source study's methods: A per-sample median of around 88,000 TCRs was observed, with counts ranging from about 20,000 to 750,000. MiXCR was run by TCRdb on the RACE reads, yielding one entry per CDR3 protein. V and J calls and clone size were set by TCRdb, not the authors. The repertoire holds 100,000 to 150,000 distinct CDR3 sequences, with around 8.3% as singletons. Overall study findings and caveats: Among TCRs, those above 1 in 1000 frequency were unaffected by DPC sensitization.

Germline V gene lookup returns CDR1 SEHNR and CDR2 FQNEAQ (reference sequence). V was trimmed by 0 bases and J by 6 bases, leaving 9 bases between them. There are 13 residues in the CDR3. Time point described: healthy volunteer bleed at 2 weeks. Unfractionated whole blood served as the source for total RNA extraction. Sequenced material: whole blood. This clonotype originated in a male donor in good health. Some clones in this sample may be carry-over from other donors' samples. V and J are TRBV7-9 and TRBJ2-7, with TRBD2 as a possible D gene (5 bases). The CDR3 here is CASSLALGSEQYF. For the CDR3, the DNA is TGTGCCAGCAGCTTAGCCCTGGGGAGCGAGCAGTACTTC.